Shown below are 29 T cell receptor beta chains from a single sample sequenced in a study of blood T cell repertoires in COVID-19. Profiling relied on immunoSEQ multiplex PCR, and the TCRdb table lists in-frame clones only, not all of them. The sample carries 200,000 to 300,000 clones, around nine tenths recorded once. The sample was PBMCs or T cells enriched from blood (not recorded which). Source of these receptors: a woman aged 25 to 45 with acute COVID-19.

The chain has TRBV6-5 and TRBJ1-3, with D unresolved. The CDR3 spans 14 residues. The germline gives CDR1 MNHEY, CDR2 SVGAGI. Trimming cost V 4 bases and J 0 bases, with 7 bases left between them. CDR3 residues: CASSSFNSGNTIYF. The CDR3 DNA follows: TGTGCCAGCAGTTCTTTTAACTCTGGAAACACCATATATTTT.

In its sample, this clone was seen a few times. This chain connects TRBV6-5 to TRBJ1-2; tentative D call: TRBD1 (6 bases). Germline V CDR1 and CDR2: MNHEY, SVGAGI. CDR3 length equals 13 residues. Trimming took off 0 bases at V and 4 bases at J, with 6 bases between the two ends. CDR3 DNA: TGTGCCAGCAGTTACTCGACAGGCTATGGCTACACCTTC. It codes for CASSYSTGYGYTF.

The chain joins TRBV23-1 to TRBJ1-4; TRBD1 matches at 8 bases. TRBV23-1 counts as an open reading frame of uncertain function. Trimming took 2 bases from V and 5 from J; bases not matched to a gene: 7. The CDR3 sequence is 16 residues long. The CDR3 sequence is CASSQHRDRRNEKLFF. DNA of the CDR3: TGCGCCAGCAGTCAACACCGGGACAGGCGGAATGAAAAACTGTTTTTT.

J is TRBJ2-1 and V is TRBV28, with 8 bases lining up with TRBD2. This CDR3 is built from 12 residues. The V segment lost 6 bases and the J segment 16 bases; nucleotides outside the gene matches: 11. Looked up from germline, CDR1 is MDHEN and CDR2 is SYDVKM. The CDR3 DNA reads TGTGCCAGCAGCAAAGAGACTAGCGAGATATTCTTC. It is translated as CASSKETSEIFF.

In this sample, this clone turned up a few times. This chain connects TRBV19 to TRBJ1-1, with no clear D. The CDR3 has 14 amino acids. Trimming cost V 2 bases and J 4 bases, with 11 bases left between them. The V gene's germline CDR1 is LNHDA and CDR2 SQIVND (reference sequence). The CDR3 sequence is CASSIHTSGTEAFF. The CDR3 DNA sequence: TGTGCCAGTAGTATACATACTAGCGGCACTGAAGCTTTCTTT.

The rearrangement joins TRBV6-5 to TRBJ2-7, with 10 bases matching TRBD1. The V gene's germline CDR1 is MNHEY and CDR2 SVGAGI. V lost 4 bases, J lost 2 bases, and 8 bases stayed unmatched. CDR3 length: 16 residues. CDR3 amino acids: CASSSWGQGRPYEQYF. CDR3 nucleotides: TGTGCCAGCAGTTCTTGGGGACAGGGGCGACCCTACGAGCAGTACTTC.

The chain has TRBV5-4 and TRBJ1-1; D not resolved. Trimming shortened V by 0 bases and J by 0 bases, and 6 bases separated the two germline ends. Germline assignment: CDR1 SGHNT and CDR2 YYREEE (reference sequence). The CDR3 loop spans 14 amino acids. CDR3 residues: CASSLAAMNTEAFF. The CDR3 nucleotides are TGTGCCAGCAGCTTGGCCGCTATGAACACTGAAGCTTTCTTT.

The chain carries TRBV2 and TRBJ1-1, with TRBD1 matching 9 bases. The V and J ends lost 6 bases and 1 base, in that order; junction bases with no gene match: 6. The germline V gene has CDR1 SNHLY and CDR2 FYNNEI. The CDR3 has 15 amino acids. CDR3 DNA: TGTGCCAGCAGGACCGGGACAGGGAGGAACACTGAAGCTTTCTTT. Translating gives CASRTGTGRNTEAFF.

The genes are TRBV7-9 and TRBJ2-1; D ambiguous. CDR3 length equals 14 residues. V lost 2 bases and J lost 9, with 14 bases in between. Germline loops: CDR1 SEHNR, CDR2 FQNEAQ (reference sequence). The CDR3 coding sequence is TGTGCCAGCAGCTTACCTACTGGTAGGAGTGAGCAGTTCTTC. This codes for CASSLPTGRSEQFF.

The chain recombines TRBV12-5 with TRBJ1-3; D not certain. This CDR3 has 15 amino acids. Germline V lookup: CDR1 LGHNT, CDR2 FRNRAP. V was trimmed by 6 bases and J by 0 bases, leaving 12 bases between them. CDR3 amino acids: CASGPDWSSGNTIYF. Written as DNA, the CDR3 is TGTGCTAGTGGCCCAGACTGGAGCTCTGGAAACACCATATATTTT.

V gene TRBV30 combines with J gene TRBJ1-5; D is perhaps TRBD1 (5 bases). Germline lookup yields CDR1 GTSNPN and CDR2 SVGIG (reference sequence). The CDR3 runs 13 residues. Deletions cut 1 base from V and 7 bases from J, with 11 bases between. The CDR3 region is CAWSERGLQPQHF. The CDR3 nucleotides read TGTGCCTGGAGTGAAAGGGGTTTGCAGCCCCAGCATTTT.

J is TRBJ1-3 and V is TRBV3-1 (or the pseudogene TRBV3-2); TRBD1 agrees at 7 bases. Germline V gene data show CDR1 as LGHDT and CDR2 as YNNKEL (reference sequence). This CDR3 contains 16 residues. The junction had 11 bases not matched to a gene; V was cut back by 5 bases and J by 4 bases. The CDR3 here is CASSFGGGGAGNTIYF. The DNA of the CDR3 is TGTGCCAGCAGCTTTGGAGGAGGGGGCGCGGGAAACACCATATATTTT.

In this sample, this clone turned up once. This chain connects TRBV5-5 to TRBJ1-6; the D is unclear. Trimming stripped 0 bases from V and 7 bases from J, with 11 bases between. CDR3 length equals 15 residues. Germline V gene lookup returns CDR1 SGHKS and CDR2 YYEKEE (reference sequence). CDR3 protein: CASSLAVRINSPLHF. The CDR3 DNA reads as TGTGCCAGCAGCTTGGCCGTTAGAATAAATTCACCCCTCCACTTT.

This clone was picked up one time. The V gene is TRBV4-1, the J gene TRBJ2-6; no clear D gene. The V end was cut by 3 bases, the J end by 0 bases, with 18 bases between. The CDR3 runs 19 residues. Germline CDR1 is MGHRA and CDR2 is YSYEKL. CDR3 residues: CASSHSNRPQDSGANVLTF. CDR3 in DNA: TGCGCCAGCAGCCACTCGAACCGTCCCCAGGACTCTGGGGCCAACGTCCTGACTTTC.

The CDR3: CASSVADRTIGYTF. CDR3 sequence (DNA): TGTGCCAGCAGCGTAGCTGACAGAACTATTGGCTACACCTTC. The chain employs TRBV9 and TRBJ1-2, with D perhaps matching TRBD1 (5 bases). The CDR3 runs 14 residues. Germline lookup yields CDR1 SGDLS and CDR2 YYNGEE. Trimming pared 0 bases from V and 7 bases from J, leaving 13 bases between. Filled out from reference TRBV9 and TRBJ1-2, the complete variable domain reads DSGVTQTPKHLITATGQRVTLRCSPRSGDLSVYWYQQSLDQGLQFLIQYYNGEERAKGNILERFSAQQFPDLHSELNLSSLELGDSALYFCASSVADRTIGYTFGSGTRLTVV.

The chain uses TRBV5-1 and TRBJ1-4, with D hard to call. The germline V gene encodes CDR1 SGHRS and CDR2 YFSETQ. The CDR3 totals 15 residues. Trimming shortened V by 4 bases and J by 0 bases, and 10 bases separated the two germline ends. CDR3 residues: CASSEERATNEKLFF. The CDR3, as DNA: TGCGCCAGCAGCGAAGAGAGGGCAACTAATGAAAAACTGTTTTTT.

The genes are TRBV2 and TRBJ1-6; 7 positions match TRBD1. Germline CDR1 and CDR2: SNHLY and FYNNEI. V shed 3 bases and J 6 bases; nucleotides not matched to a gene: 5. The CDR3 length is 15 residues. CDR3: CASSERTGLNSPLHF. The CDR3 nucleotides read TGTGCCAGCAGTGAGCGGACAGGCCTTAATTCACCCCTCCACTTT.

The V and J genes are TRBV10-1 and TRBJ2-3; a weak D match, TRBD1 (6 bases). CDR1 and CDR2 from the germline V gene are WNHNN and SYGVQD (reference sequence). V was pared by 6 bases and J by 7 bases, with 11 bases between. The CDR3 spans 12 residues. The CDR3 sequence is CASSEGGNTQYF. The CDR3 DNA reads as TGCGCCAGCAGCGAAGGGGGAAATACGCAGTATTTT.

The chain uses TRBV7-9 and TRBJ2-1, with D maybe TRBD1 (6 bases). This CDR3 has 15 amino acids. V was trimmed by 4 bases and J by 0 bases, leaving 10 bases between them. Germline loops: CDR1 SEHNR, CDR2 FQNEAQ (reference sequence). CDR3 loop: CASSSTGSSYNEQFF. The CDR3 DNA follows: TGTGCCAGCAGCTCGACAGGCAGCTCCTACAATGAGCAGTTCTTC.

This chain connects TRBV6-5 to TRBJ1-5, with 7 bases fitting TRBD1. From germline, CDR1 is MNHEY and CDR2 SVGAGI. The CDR3 is 14 amino acids. J lost 1 base, V lost 6 bases, and 3 bases had no gene match. The CDR3, as DNA: TGTGCCAGCAGCCAGGACAGGAGCAATCAGCCCCAGCATTTT. It translates to CASSQDRSNQPQHF.

The gene calls are TRBV7-8 and TRBJ2-1; no firm D call. Germline V gives CDR1 SGHVS, CDR2 FQNEAQ. V was clipped by 3 bases and J by 7 bases, with 4 bases between them. The CDR3 has 11 residues. CDR3 sequence reads: CASSFANEQFF. In DNA, the CDR3 is TGTGCCAGCAGCTTCGCGAATGAGCAGTTCTTC.

This chain uses TRBV4-2 with TRBJ2-7; possibly TRBD2 for D (6 bases). CDR1 is LGHNA, CDR2 YNFKEQ, per germline. The CDR3 runs 14 residues. V lost 4 bases and J 3 bases, leaving 13 bases between the germline ends. The CDR3 DNA sequence: TGTGCCAGCAGCCTCGGGGGACCTAGCTACGAGCAGTACTTC. Translation: CASSLGGPSYEQYF.

The J gene is TRBJ2-3, the V gene TRBV6-5; perhaps TRBD1 as D (6 bases). Germline CDR1 and CDR2: MNHEY and SVGAGI. V lost 2 bases to trimming and J lost 4 bases, with 10 bases between them. This CDR3 comprises 14 residues. The CDR3 coding sequence is TGTGCCAGCAGTTACGTCAGGGGTTCAGATACGCAGTATTTT. Its protein is CASSYVRGSDTQYF.

This chain links TRBV24-1 with TRBJ2-1; D is undetermined. The CDR3 has 16 amino acids. Germline CDR1 is KGHDR and CDR2 is SFDVKD. Trimming removed 2 bases at V and 0 bases at J, with 10 bases between. The CDR3, as DNA: TGTGCCACCAGTGATTCCCGGAGTTCCTCCTACAATGAGCAGTTCTTC. It translates to CATSDSRSSSYNEQFF.

The V and J genes are TRBV27 and TRBJ2-7; no clear D. V lost 8 bases and J lost 0, with 5 bases in between. Germline V gives CDR1 MNHEY, CDR2 SMNVEV (reference sequence). The length of the CDR3 is 11 residues. The CDR3: CASGLSYEQYF. DNA of the CDR3: TGTGCCAGCGGGCTCTCCTACGAGCAGTACTTC.

The V call is TRBV5-6, the J call TRBJ1-3; no reliable D call. This CDR3 spans 15 amino acids. Trimming cost V 0 bases and J 2 bases, with 9 bases left between them. Germline CDR1 and CDR2: SGHDT and YYEEEE. The CDR3 loop reads CASSLGLRTGNTIYF. In DNA form, the CDR3 reads TGTGCCAGCAGCTTGGGCCTACGCACTGGAAACACCATATATTTT.

The chain recombines TRBV15 with TRBJ2-7; unclear D gene. Deletions cut 0 bases from V and 3 bases from J, with 12 bases between. The germline V gene encodes CDR1 LNHNV and CDR2 YYDKDF (reference sequence). The CDR3 extends over 15 amino acids. The CDR3 here is CATSRDLFTGYEQYF. CDR3 nucleotides: TGTGCCACCAGCAGAGATCTTTTCACGGGCTACGAGCAGTACTTC.

This clone was seen once. J is TRBJ1-2 and V is TRBV12-3 or TRBV12-4; D gene unclear. This CDR3 spans 13 amino acids. Deletions cut 1 base from V and 5 bases from J, with 8 bases between. The CDR3 is CASSLDRGYGYTF. The CDR3 region has the DNA TGTGCCAGCAGTTTAGATCGCGGGTATGGCTACACCTTC.

This clone was observed a single time. The V gene is TRBV20-1, the J gene TRBJ1-2; no clear D gene. The CDR3 length is 10 residues. V dropped 6 bases and J dropped 6 bases, with 8 bases sitting between them. Germline V CDR1 and CDR2: DFQATT, SNEGSKA (reference sequence). For the CDR3, the DNA is TGCAGTGCGAGACTTAATGGCTACACCTTC. Its protein product is CSARLNGYTF.